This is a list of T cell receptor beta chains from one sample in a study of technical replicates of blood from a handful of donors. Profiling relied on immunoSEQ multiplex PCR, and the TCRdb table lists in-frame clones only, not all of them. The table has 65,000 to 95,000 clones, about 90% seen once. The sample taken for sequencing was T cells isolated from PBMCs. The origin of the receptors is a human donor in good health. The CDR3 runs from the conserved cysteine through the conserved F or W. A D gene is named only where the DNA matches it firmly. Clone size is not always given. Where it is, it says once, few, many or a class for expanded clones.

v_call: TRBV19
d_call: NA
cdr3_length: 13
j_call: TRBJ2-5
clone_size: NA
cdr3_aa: CASSLEAQETQYF
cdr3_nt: TGTGCCAGTAGTTTGGAGGCACAAGAGACCCAGTACTTC

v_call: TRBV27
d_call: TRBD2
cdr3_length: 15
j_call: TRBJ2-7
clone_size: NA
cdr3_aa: CASRELATSSYEQYF
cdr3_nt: TGTGCCAGCAGGGAACTAGCGACAAGCTCCTACGAGCAGTACTTC

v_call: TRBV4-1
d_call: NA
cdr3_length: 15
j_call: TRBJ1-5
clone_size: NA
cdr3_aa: CASSHTESGDQPQHF
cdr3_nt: TGCGCCAGCAGCCATACGGAGTCAGGGGATCAGCCCCAGCATTTT

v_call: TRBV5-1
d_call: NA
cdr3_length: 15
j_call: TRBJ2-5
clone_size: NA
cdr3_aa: CASSIGNGRGETQYF
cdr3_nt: TGCGCCAGCAGCATCGGGAACGGACGGGGAGAGACCCAGTACTTC

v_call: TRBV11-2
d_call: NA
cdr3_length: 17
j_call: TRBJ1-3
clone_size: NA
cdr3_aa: CASSLETPGISGNTIYF
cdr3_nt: TGTGCCAGCAGCTTAGAGACCCCCGGGATATCTGGAAACACCATATATTTT

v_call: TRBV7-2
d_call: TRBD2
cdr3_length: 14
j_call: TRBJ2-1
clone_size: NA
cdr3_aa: CASSLDPGGNEQFF
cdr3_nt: TGTGCCAGCAGCTTAGATCCGGGAGGCAATGAGCAGTTCTTC

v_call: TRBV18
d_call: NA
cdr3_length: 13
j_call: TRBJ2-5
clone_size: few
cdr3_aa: CASSFRQDETQYF
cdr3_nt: TGTGCCAGCTCATTTCGACAGGACGAGACCCAGTACTTC

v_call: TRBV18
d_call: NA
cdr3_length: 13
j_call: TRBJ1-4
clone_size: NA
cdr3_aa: CASSRGSGEKLFF
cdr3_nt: TGTGCCAGCTCACGCGGGTCTGGCGAAAAACTGTTTTTT

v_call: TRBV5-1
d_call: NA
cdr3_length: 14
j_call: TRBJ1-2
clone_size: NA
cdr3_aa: CASSLGGDNYGYTF
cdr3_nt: TGCGCCAGCAGCTTGGGGGGGGACAACTATGGCTACACCTTC

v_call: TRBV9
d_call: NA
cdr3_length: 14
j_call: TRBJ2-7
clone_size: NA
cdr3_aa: CASSVETGANEQYF
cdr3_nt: TGTGCCAGCAGCGTAGAAACGGGAGCCAACGAGCAGTACTTC

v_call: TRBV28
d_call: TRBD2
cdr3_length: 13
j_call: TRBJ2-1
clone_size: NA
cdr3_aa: CATLTSGYNEQFF
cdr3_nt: TGTGCCACCCTGACTAGCGGTTACAATGAGCAGTTCTTC

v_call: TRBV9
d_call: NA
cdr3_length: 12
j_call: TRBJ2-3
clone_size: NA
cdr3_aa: CASSVKPDTQYF
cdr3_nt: TGTGCCAGCAGCGTAAAGCCAGATACGCAGTATTTT

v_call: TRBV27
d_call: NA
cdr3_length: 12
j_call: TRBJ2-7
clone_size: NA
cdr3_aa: CASSPSSYEQYF
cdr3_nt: TGTGCCAGCAGTCCCAGCTCCTACGAGCAGTACTTC

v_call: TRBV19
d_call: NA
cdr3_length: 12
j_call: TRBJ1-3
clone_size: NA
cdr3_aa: CASSPRGGTIYF
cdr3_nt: TGTGCCAGTAGTCCCCGGGGTGGCACCATATATTTT

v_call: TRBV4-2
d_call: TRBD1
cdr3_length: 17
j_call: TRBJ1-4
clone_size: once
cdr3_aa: CASSQGADGQGGQKLFF
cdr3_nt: TGTGCCAGCAGCCAAGGGGCGGATGGACAGGGAGGACAAAAACTGTTTTTT

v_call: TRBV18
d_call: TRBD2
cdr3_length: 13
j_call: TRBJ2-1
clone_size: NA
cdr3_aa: CASSSVAGGEQFF
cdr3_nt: TGTGCCAGCTCTTCTGTAGCGGGAGGTGAGCAGTTCTTC

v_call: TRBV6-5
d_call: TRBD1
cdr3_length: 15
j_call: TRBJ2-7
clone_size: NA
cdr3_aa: CASSFGQGVSSEQYF
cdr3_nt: TGTGCCAGCAGTTTTGGACAGGGAGTCTCGTCCGAGCAGTACTTC

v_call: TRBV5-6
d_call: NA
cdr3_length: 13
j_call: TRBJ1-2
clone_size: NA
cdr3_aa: CASSFTENYGYTF
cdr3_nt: TGTGCCAGCAGCTTCACAGAGAACTATGGCTACACCTTC

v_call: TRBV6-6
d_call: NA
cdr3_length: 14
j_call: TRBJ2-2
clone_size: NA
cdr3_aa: CASSVGLQAGELFF
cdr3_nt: TGTGCCAGCAGTGTGGGACTTCAAGCCGGGGAGCTGTTTTTT

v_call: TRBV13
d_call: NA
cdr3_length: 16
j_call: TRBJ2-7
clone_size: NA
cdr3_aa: CASSLGWGSAEFEQYF
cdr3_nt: TGTGCCAGCAGCTTAGGCTGGGGTAGCGCCGAATTCGAGCAGTACTTC

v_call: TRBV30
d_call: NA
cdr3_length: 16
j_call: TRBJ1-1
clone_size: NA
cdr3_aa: CAWIVTAWGPGREAFF
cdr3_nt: TGTGCCTGGATTGTAACCGCGTGGGGCCCGGGTAGGGAAGCTTTCTTT

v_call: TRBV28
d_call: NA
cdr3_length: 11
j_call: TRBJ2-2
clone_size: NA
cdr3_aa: CASRAPGELFF
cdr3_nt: TGTGCCAGCAGGGCTCCCGGGGAGCTGTTTTTT

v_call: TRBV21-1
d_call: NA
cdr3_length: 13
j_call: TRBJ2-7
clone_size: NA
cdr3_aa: CARVRGSNYEQYF
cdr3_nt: TGTGCCAGGGTCAGGGGATCGAATTACGAGCAGTACTTC

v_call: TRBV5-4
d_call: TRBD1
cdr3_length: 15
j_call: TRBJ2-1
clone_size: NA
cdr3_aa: CASSSQGASYNEQFF
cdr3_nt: TGTGCCAGCAGCTCACAGGGGGCTTCCTACAATGAGCAGTTCTTC

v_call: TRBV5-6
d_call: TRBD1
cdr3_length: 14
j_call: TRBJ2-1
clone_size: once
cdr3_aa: CASSFPGQGREQFF
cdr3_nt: TGTGCCAGCAGCTTCCCGGGACAGGGTCGGGAGCAGTTCTTC

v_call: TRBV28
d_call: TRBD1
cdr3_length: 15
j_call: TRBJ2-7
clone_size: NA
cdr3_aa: CASSPSGTGRYEQYF
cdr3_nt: TGTGCCAGCAGCCCCTCCGGGACAGGGCGCTACGAGCAGTACTTC

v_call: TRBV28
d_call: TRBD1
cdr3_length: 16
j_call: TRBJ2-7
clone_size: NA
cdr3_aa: CASRGIGTGVSYEQYF
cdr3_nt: TGTGCCAGCAGAGGCATCGGGACAGGGGTTTCTTACGAGCAGTACTTC

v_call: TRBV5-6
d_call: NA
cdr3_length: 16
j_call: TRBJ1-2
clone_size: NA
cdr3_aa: CASSALGHDLNYGYTF
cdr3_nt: TGTGCCAGCAGCGCCCTAGGACACGACCTCAACTATGGCTACACCTTC

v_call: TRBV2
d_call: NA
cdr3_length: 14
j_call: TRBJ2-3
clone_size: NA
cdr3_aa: CASKLAPRTDTQYF
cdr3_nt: TGTGCCAGCAAGTTAGCCCCTCGGACAGATACGCAGTATTTT

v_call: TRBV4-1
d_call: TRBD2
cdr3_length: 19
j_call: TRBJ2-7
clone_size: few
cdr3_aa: CASSQVSPSGRSSPYEQYF
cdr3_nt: TGCGCCAGCAGCCAAGTGTCGCCTAGCGGGAGAAGCTCTCCCTACGAGCAGTACTTC

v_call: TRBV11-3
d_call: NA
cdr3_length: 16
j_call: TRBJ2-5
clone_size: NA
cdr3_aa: CASSLEADRLGETQYF
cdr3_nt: TGTGCCAGCAGCTTAGAGGCGGATCGCCTGGGAGAGACCCAGTACTTC

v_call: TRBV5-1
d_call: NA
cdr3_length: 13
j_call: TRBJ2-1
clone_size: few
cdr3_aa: CASRGEDWNEQFF
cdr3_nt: TGCGCCAGCAGGGGGGAGGATTGGAATGAGCAGTTCTTC

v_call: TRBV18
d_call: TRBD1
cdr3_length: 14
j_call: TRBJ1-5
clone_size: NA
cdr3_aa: CASSGSGGEQPQHF
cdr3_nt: TGTGCCAGCTCAGGGTCAGGGGGCGAACAGCCCCAGCATTTT

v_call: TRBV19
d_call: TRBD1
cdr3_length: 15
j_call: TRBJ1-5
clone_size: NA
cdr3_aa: CASSSLLTGDQPQHF
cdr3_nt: TGTGCCAGTAGTAGCCTTCTGACAGGGGATCAGCCCCAGCATTTT

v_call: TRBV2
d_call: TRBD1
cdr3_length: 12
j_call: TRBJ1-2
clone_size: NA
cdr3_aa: CASSRTGLGYTF
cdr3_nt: TGTGCCAGCAGCAGGACAGGGTTAGGCTACACCTTC

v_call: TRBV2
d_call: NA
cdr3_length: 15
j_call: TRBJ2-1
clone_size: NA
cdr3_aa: CASRATGSIRNEQFF
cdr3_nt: TGTGCCAGCAGGGCGACAGGCTCTATTAGAAATGAGCAGTTCTTC

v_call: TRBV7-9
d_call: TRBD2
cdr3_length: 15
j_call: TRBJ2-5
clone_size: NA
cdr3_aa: CASSPGLARGETQYF
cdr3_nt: TGTGCCAGCAGCCCTGGACTAGCTCGGGGGGAGACCCAGTACTTC

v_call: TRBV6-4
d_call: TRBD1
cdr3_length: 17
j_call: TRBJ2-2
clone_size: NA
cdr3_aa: CASSDSTGGIVTGELFF
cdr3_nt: TGTGCCAGCAGTGACTCGACAGGGGGAATCGTCACCGGGGAGCTGTTTTTT

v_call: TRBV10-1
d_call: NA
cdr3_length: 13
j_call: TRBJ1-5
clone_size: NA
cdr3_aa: CASSGQINQPQHF
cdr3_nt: TGCGCCAGCAGTGGTCAGATCAATCAGCCCCAGCATTTT

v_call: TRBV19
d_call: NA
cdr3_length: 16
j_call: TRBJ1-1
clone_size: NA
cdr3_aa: CASIKGRRVEATEAFF
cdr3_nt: TGTGCCAGTATAAAAGGGCGCAGGGTAGAGGCCACTGAAGCTTTCTTT

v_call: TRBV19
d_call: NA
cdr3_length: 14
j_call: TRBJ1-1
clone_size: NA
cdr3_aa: CASSLGTTNTEAFF
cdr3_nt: TGTGCCAGTAGTCTGGGGACAACAAACACTGAAGCTTTCTTT

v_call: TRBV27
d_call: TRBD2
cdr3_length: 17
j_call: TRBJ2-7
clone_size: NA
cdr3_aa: CASSSTTRTSGPYEQYF
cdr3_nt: TGTGCCAGCAGTTCTACGACCAGGACTAGCGGGCCCTACGAGCAGTACTTC

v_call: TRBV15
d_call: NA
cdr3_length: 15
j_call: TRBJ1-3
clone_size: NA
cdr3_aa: CATSRGSHSGNTIYF
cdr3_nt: TGTGCCACCAGCAGAGGCTCACACTCTGGAAACACCATATATTTT

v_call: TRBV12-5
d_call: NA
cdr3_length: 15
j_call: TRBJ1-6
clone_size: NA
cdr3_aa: CASGLVQGGGSPLHF
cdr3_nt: TGTGCTAGTGGTTTGGTCCAGGGAGGGGGTTCACCCCTCCACTTT

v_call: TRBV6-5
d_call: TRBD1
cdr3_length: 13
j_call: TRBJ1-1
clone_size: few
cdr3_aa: CASRQGEGTEAFF
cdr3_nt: TGTGCCAGCCGACAGGGGGAGGGCACTGAAGCTTTCTTT

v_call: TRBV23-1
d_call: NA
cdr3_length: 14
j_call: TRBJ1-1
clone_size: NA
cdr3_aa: CASSQPRPNTEAFF
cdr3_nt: TGCGCCAGCAGTCAACCCAGGCCTAACACTGAAGCTTTCTTT

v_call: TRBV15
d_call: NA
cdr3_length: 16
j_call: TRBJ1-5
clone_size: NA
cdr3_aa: CATSRRQLFSNQPQHF
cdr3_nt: TGTGCCACCAGCAGAAGACAGTTATTTAGCAATCAGCCCCAGCATTTT

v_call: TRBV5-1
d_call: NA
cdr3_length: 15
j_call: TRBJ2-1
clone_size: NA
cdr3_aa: CASSLTAGSGNEQFF
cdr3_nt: TGCGCCAGCAGCTTGACTGCGGGTTCAGGAAATGAGCAGTTCTTC

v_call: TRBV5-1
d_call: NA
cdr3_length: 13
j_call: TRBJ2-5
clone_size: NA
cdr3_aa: CATSIGARETQYF
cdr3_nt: TGCGCCACCTCCATTGGGGCGCGGGAGACCCAGTACTTC

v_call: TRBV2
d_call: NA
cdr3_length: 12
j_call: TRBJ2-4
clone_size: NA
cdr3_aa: CASSEQGNIQYF
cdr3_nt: TGTGCCAGCAGTGAACAGGGAAACATTCAGTACTTC

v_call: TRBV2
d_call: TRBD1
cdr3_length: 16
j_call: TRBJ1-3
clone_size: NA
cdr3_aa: CASSDPGQGARGTIYF
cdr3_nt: TGTGCCAGCAGTGACCCGGGACAGGGGGCGAGAGGTACCATATATTTT

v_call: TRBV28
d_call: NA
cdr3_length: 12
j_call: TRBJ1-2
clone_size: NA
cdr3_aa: CASSYSFYGYTF
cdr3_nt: TGTGCCAGCAGTTACAGCTTCTATGGCTACACCTTC

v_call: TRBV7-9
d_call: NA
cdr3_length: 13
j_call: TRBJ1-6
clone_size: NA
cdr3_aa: CASSLVSISPLHF
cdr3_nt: TGTGCCAGCAGCTTAGTAAGCATTTCACCCCTCCACTTT

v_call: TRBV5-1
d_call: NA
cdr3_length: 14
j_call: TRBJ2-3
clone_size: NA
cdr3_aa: CASSLGANTDTQYF
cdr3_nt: TGCGCCAGCAGCTTGGGTGCGAACACAGATACGCAGTATTTT

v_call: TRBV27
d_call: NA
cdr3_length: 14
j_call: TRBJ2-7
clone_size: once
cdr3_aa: CASRLRAGSYEQYF
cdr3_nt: TGTGCCAGCAGGCTCCGGGCGGGATCCTACGAGCAGTACTTC

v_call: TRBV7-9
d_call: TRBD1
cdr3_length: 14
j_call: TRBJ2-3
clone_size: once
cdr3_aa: CASSHGQGTDTQYF
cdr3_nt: TGTGCCAGCAGCCACGGACAGGGGACAGATACGCAGTATTTT

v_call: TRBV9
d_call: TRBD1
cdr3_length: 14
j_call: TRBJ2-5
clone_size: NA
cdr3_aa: CASSVANRGETQYF
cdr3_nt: TGTGCCAGCAGCGTAGCTAACAGGGGAGAGACCCAGTACTTC

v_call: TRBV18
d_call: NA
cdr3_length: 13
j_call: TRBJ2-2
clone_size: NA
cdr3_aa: CASSPSNTGELFF
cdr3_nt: TGTGCCAGCTCACCCTCGAACACCGGGGAGCTGTTTTTT

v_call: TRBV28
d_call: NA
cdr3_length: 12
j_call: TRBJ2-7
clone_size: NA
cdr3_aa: CVSSLDRYEQYF
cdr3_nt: TGTGTCAGCAGCTTAGACAGATACGAGCAGTACTTC

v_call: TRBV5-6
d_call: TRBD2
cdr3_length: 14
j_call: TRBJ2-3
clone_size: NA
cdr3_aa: CASSPSGGTDTQYF
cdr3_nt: TGTGCCAGCAGTCCTAGCGGGGGCACAGATACGCAGTATTTT